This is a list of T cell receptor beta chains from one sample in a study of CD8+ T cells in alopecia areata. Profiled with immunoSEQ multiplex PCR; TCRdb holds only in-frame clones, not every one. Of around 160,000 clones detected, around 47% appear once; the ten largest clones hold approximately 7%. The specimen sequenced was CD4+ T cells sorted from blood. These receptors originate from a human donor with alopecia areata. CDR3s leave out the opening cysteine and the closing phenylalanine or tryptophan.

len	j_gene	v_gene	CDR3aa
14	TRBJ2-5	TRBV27	ASSLGTSGRRETQY
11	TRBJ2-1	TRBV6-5	ASRSRDLIGQF
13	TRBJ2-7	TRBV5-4	ASSLGGLDIYEQY
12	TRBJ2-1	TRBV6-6	ASSYPGGLNEQF
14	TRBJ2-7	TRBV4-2	ASSQDTGGASYEQY
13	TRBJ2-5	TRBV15	ATSRMGQIRETQY
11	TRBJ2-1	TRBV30	AWSVRTSGEQF
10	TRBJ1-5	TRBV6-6	ASSSYNQPQH
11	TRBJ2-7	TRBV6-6	ASMVQALYEQY
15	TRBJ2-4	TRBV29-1	SVGDRHGLLAKNIQY
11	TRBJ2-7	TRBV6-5	ASRPPTGLEQY
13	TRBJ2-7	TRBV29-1	SVSPRTSSHYEQY
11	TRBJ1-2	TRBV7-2	ASSQQGFYGYT
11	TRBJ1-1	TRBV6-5	ASSKPGFTEAF
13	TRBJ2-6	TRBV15	ATSRDLTGANVLT
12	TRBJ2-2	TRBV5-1	ASSFFMSTGELF
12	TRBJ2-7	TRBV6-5	ASSYLQGNYEQY
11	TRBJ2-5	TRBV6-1	ASLTGNRETQY
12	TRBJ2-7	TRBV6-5	ASSSPSGMYEQY
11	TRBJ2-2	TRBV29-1	SVEPRNTGELF
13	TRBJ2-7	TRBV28	ASIPLVGPSYEQY
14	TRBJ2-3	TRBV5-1	ASSPSDHDWPDTQY